The next 25 T cell receptor beta chains were all read from a single sample in a study of T cell responses to AZD1222 COVID-19 vaccine. TCRdb's copy holds only in-frame clones and misses some; the assay was immunoSEQ multiplex PCR. The sample includes about 140,000 clones, approximately 90% of them seen just once. Source: peripheral blood, taken on day 0 of AZD1222 vaccination. The receptors were gathered from an adult in good health.

Remarks on this clone: The same CDR3 is also encoded by other DNA sequences in this sample. J is TRBJ2-7 and V is TRBV3-1 (or the pseudogene TRBV3-2); possible D gene TRBD2, 6 bases. The germline gives CDR1 LGHDT, CDR2 YNNKEL (reference sequence). This CDR3 contains 12 residues. Between the trimmed V and J ends, which lost 1 base and 7 bases, there was a span of 8 bases. CDR3 nucleotide sequence: TGTGCCAGCAGCCAAGGCGGAGGGGAGCAGTACTTC. Translating it yields CASSQGGGEQYF.

The rearrangement uses TRBV19 and TRBJ1-5, with D hard to call. V dropped 5 bases and J dropped 9 bases, with 20 bases sitting between them. Germline assignment: CDR1 LNHDA and CDR2 SQIVND (reference sequence). The CDR3 covers 15 residues. The CDR3 DNA reads as TGTGCCAGTAGTTGGGAGGCTTATACCAACGGGCCCCAGCATTTT. It specifies CASSWEAYTNGPQHF.

This chain joins TRBV6-2 or TRBV6-3 and TRBJ2-3; 10 positions agree with TRBD1. CDR1 is MNHEY, CDR2 SVGEGT, per germline. V was clipped by 5 bases and J by 6 bases; unmatched bases: 11. The CDR3 spans 16 residues. CDR3 in DNA: TGTGCCAGCAGTCCGCGGGGGACAGGGGATCATGATACGCAGTATTTT. Translated, it gives CASSPRGTGDHDTQYF.

The chain employs TRBV2 and TRBJ1-2; 9 bases match TRBD1. The junction had 6 bases not matched to a gene; V was cut back by 10 bases and J by 3 bases. Germline CDR1 reads SNHLY; CDR2 reads FYNNEI. CDR3 length: 13 residues. The CDR3 DNA follows: TGTGCCACGACAGGGGGGTTGGACTATGGCTACACCTTC. Protein sequence: CATTGGLDYGYTF.

Only one count was recorded for this clone. This rearrangement joins TRBV29-1 to TRBJ1-2; 8 bases agree with TRBD1. The V and J ends lost 7 bases and 4 bases, in that order; junction bases with no gene match: 5. This CDR3 region has 12 residues. CDR1 SQVTM and CDR2 ANQGSEA come from the germline V gene. The CDR3 nucleotides read TGCAGCGCTTCCGGGACAGGCTATGGCTACACCTTC. This gives the protein CSASGTGYGYTF. The complete variable domain, with remaining parts taken from reference TRBV29-1 and TRBJ1-2, reads SAVISQKPSRDICQRGTSLTIQCQVDSQVTMMFWYRQQPGQSLTLIATANQGSEATYESGFVIDKFPISRPNLTFSTLTVSNMSPEDSSIYLCSASGTGYGYTFGSGTRLTVV.

This clone was found a few times. The J gene is TRBJ2-1, the V gene TRBV12-3 or TRBV12-4; D not resolved. The CDR3 length is 11 residues. Between the trimmed V and J ends, which lost 6 bases and 6 bases, there was a span of 6 bases. CDR3 nucleotide sequence: TGTGCCAGCAGGAAGGGCAATGAGCAGTTCTTC. It yields the protein CASRKGNEQFF.

The J gene is TRBJ1-1, the V gene TRBV6-5; possibly TRBD1 for D (5 bases). Looked up from germline, CDR1 is MNHEY and CDR2 is SVGAGI. The CDR3 spans 14 residues. Trimming took off 8 bases at V and 5 bases at J, with 18 bases between the two ends. The CDR3 DNA sequence: TGTGCCAGCCTTACCGGGGCAGGGAGGACTGAAGCTTTCTTT. It codes for CASLTGAGRTEAFF.

The CDR3 DNA follows: TGTGCCAGCAGCTCCTCAGTTGGGCCGAACACCATATATTTT. Translated: CASSSSVGPNTIYF. J is TRBJ1-3 and V is TRBV7-2; D remains ambiguous. This CDR3 comprises 14 residues. CDR1 is SGHTA, CDR2 FQGNSA, per germline. V lost 4 bases and J lost 7, with 14 bases in between.

V is TRBV18 and J is TRBJ2-3; no firm D call. This CDR3 comprises 16 residues. V lost 3 bases and J 0 bases, leaving 13 bases between the germline ends. CDR1 KGHSH and CDR2 LQKENI come from the germline V gene. The CDR3 DNA sequence: TGTGCCAGCTCACCCACGGCCAGAGCTAGCACAGATACGCAGTATTTT. Translated: CASSPTARASTDTQYF.

The CDR3 reads CASSSGGPRNIQYF. The CDR3 region has the DNA TGTGCCAGCAGCAGCGGAGGTCCAAGAAACATTCAGTACTTC. The chain uses TRBV21-1 and TRBJ2-4; the DNA was not compared with TRBD2, the D call given in the table. TRBV21-1 is annotated as a pseudogene. This CDR3 comprises 14 residues.

The genes are TRBV11-3 and TRBJ2-4; TRBD2 aligns across 7 bases. Germline assignment: CDR1 SGHNT and CDR2 YENEEA. With V trimmed by 6 bases and J by 8 bases, 10 bases remained unmatched. The CDR3 extends over 14 amino acids. The CDR3 reads CASSNRAGEDIQYF. The CDR3 coding sequence is TGTGCCAGCAGTAATCGTGCGGGAGAGGACATTCAGTACTTC.

The CDR3 coding sequence is TGTGCCAGCTGCAGGGAAGGGGACACTGAAGCTTTCTTT. Its translation is CASCREGDTEAFF. The V and J genes are TRBV9 and TRBJ1-1; TRBD1 might be the D (5 bases). The CDR3 contains 13 residues. The germline CDR1 and CDR2 sequences are SGDLS and YYNGEE. Trimming stripped 7 bases from V and 3 bases from J, with 13 bases between.

The V and J genes are TRBV24-1 and TRBJ2-3; 8 nucleotides align to TRBD2. With 4 bases clipped from V and 8 bases from J, the junction kept 7 bases outside the gene matches. The CDR3 covers 14 residues. CDR1 and CDR2 (germline): KGHDR, SFDVKD. The CDR3 DNA sequence: TGTGCCACCAGTGAGGCCGGGACTAGAGTTACGCAGTATTTT. The encoded protein is CATSEAGTRVTQYF.

This chain joins TRBV6-2 or TRBV6-3 and TRBJ2-7, with D possibly being TRBD2 (6 bases). The CDR3 runs 16 residues. Germline assignment: CDR1 MNHEY and CDR2 SVGEGT. The V end lost 6 bases, the J end lost 5 bases, and 23 bases lay between the germline ends. In nucleotides, the CDR3 is TGTGCCAGCAGCCCCCCTAGAACCGGGGGAAGGGACGAGCAGTACTTC. It specifies CASSPPRTGGRDEQYF.

This chain uses TRBV5-8 with TRBJ2-1; D is possibly TRBD2 (6 bases). Germline loops: CDR1 SGHTS, CDR2 YDEGEE. The CDR3 spans 15 residues. V was pared by 6 bases and J by 1 base, with 14 bases between. CDR3 in amino acids: CASTPGVGSYNEQFF. DNA of the CDR3: TGTGCCAGCACCCCGGGGGTGGGGTCCTACAATGAGCAGTTCTTC. Full variable domain (remainder filled in from reference TRBV5-8 and TRBJ2-1): EAGVTQSPTHLIKTRGQQATLRCSPISGHTSVYWYQQALGLGLQFLLWYDEGEERNRGNFPPRFSGRQFPNYSSELNVNALELEDSALYLCASTPGVGSYNEQFFGPGTRLTVL.

This clone was recorded once. The CDR3 spells CASSFGGWGEKLFF. Here the CDR3 DNA reads TGTGCCAGCAGTTTTGGGGGCTGGGGAGAAAAACTGTTTTTT. The chain uses TRBV28 and TRBJ1-4; tentative D call: TRBD1 (6 bases). Trimming cost V 3 bases and J 8 bases, with 13 bases left between them. Germline CDR1 is MDHEN and CDR2 is SYDVKM. The CDR3 spans 14 residues. Drawing the rest from reference TRBV28 and TRBJ1-4, the complete variable domain is DVKVTQSSRYLVKRTGEKVFLECVQDMDHENMFWYRQDPGLGLRLIYFSYDVKMKEKGDIPEGYSVSREKKERFSLILESASTNQTSMYLCASSFGGWGEKLFFGSGTQLSVL.

The chain employs TRBV30 and TRBJ2-5; 7 bases fit TRBD1. This CDR3 has 13 residues. CDR1 is GTSNPN, CDR2 SVGIG, per germline (reference sequence). V dropped 7 bases and J dropped 3; count of bases not matched to a gene: 8. This CDR3 is CASAGTEKETQYF. CDR3 DNA: TGTGCCTCAGCCGGGACAGAAAAAGAGACCCAGTACTTC.

In this sample, this clone turned up once. Written as DNA, the CDR3 is TGTGCCAGCAGTCCAGGGATTTATAGCAATCAGCCCCAGCATTTT. Amino acids: CASSPGIYSNQPQHF. The J gene is TRBJ1-5, the V gene TRBV28, with TRBD1 as a possible D gene (5 bases). CDR1 and CDR2 (germline): MDHEN, SYDVKM. This CDR3 is 15 amino acids long. V was clipped by 5 bases and J by 0 bases, with 11 bases between them.

V usage is TRBV5-1 and J usage is TRBJ1-1, with D unclear. Germline values: CDR1 SGHRS, CDR2 YFSETQ. The V and J ends lost 2 bases and 8 bases respectively, with 13 bases between them. The CDR3 covers 13 residues. The CDR3: CASSLGVEEEAFF. For the CDR3, the DNA is TGCGCCAGCAGCTTAGGTGTGGAAGAGGAAGCTTTCTTT.

The rearrangement links TRBV5-4 to TRBJ2-7; 10 bases line up with TRBD1. Germline values: CDR1 SGHNT, CDR2 YYREEE (reference sequence). The CDR3 spans 15 residues. The V gene end was trimmed by 4 bases and the J gene end by 5 bases; junction bases not matched to a gene: 9. The CDR3 DNA is TGTGCCAGCAGCCCGAAAACCGGGACAGGGGACGAGCAGTACTTC. It yields the protein CASSPKTGTGDEQYF.

The chain joins TRBV28 to TRBJ2-1; 9 positions agree with TRBD2. Germline V lookup: CDR1 MDHEN, CDR2 SYDVKM. The V gene end was trimmed by 6 bases and the J gene end by 5 bases; junction bases not matched to a gene: 8. This CDR3 has 15 amino acids. CDR3 in DNA: TGTGCCAGCAGACCTCGCGGGGGGGCAGACAATGAGCAGTTCTTC. This encodes CASRPRGGADNEQFF. The entire variable domain, with the rest obtained from reference TRBV28 and TRBJ2-1, is as follows: DVKVTQSSRYLVKRTGEKVFLECVQDMDHENMFWYRQDPGLGLRLIYFSYDVKMKEKGDIPEGYSVSREKKERFSLILESASTNQTSMYLCASRPRGGADNEQFFGPGTRLTVL.

The V gene is TRBV10-3, the J gene TRBJ1-2, with a possible D match to TRBD1 (5 bases). The CDR3 sequence is 16 residues long. In germline, CDR1 is ENHRY, CDR2 SYGVKD. Trimming pared 2 bases from V and 2 bases from J, leaving 15 bases between. CDR3 DNA sequence: TGTGCCATCAGTGAGCCTGACATAGGGGTCAACTATGGCTACACCTTC. Its protein is CAISEPDIGVNYGYTF.

This clone was counted a single time. The genes are TRBV20-1 and TRBJ2-7, with 10 bases identical to TRBD2. CDR1 is DFQATT, CDR2 SNEGSKA, per germline (reference sequence). The V gene end was trimmed by 3 bases and the J gene end by 7 bases; junction bases not matched to a gene: 9. The CDR3 is 14 residues long. CDR3 bases: TGCAGTGCTAGTATTAGCGGGAGGAATGGGGAGCAGTACTTC. Encoded protein: CSASISGRNGEQYF.

The chain has TRBV5-8 and TRBJ1-4; possibly TRBD1 for D (6 bases). The CDR3 is 14 residues long. Trimming cost V 1 base and J 8 bases, with 12 bases left between them. CDR1 and CDR2 (germline): SGHTS, YDEGEE. The CDR3 bases are TGTGCCAGCAGCTTGTGGGGGGCAGGGGAAAAACTGTTTTTT. Translation: CASSLWGAGEKLFF.

With respect to this clone: At the DNA level, this CDR3 is encoded by other sequences in the same sample as well. The J gene is TRBJ1-5, the V gene TRBV4-1; D gene ambiguous. The V end lost 0 bases, the J end lost 4 bases, and 4 bases lay between the germline ends. From germline, CDR1 is MGHRA and CDR2 YSYEKL. The CDR3 totals 13 residues. CDR3: CASSQDRNQPQHF. The CDR3 bases are TGCGCCAGCAGCCAAGACAGGAATCAGCCCCAGCATTTT.